The 11 T cell receptor beta chains presented below share a single source sample, sequenced in a study of blood T cell repertoires in COVID-19. The protocol was immunoSEQ multiplex PCR, while the TCRdb copy is restricted to in-frame clones and leaves out a portion. The sample has tens of thousands of clones; 72% are singletons. The specimen was peripheral blood. Every receptor here comes from a woman of 80 years or more with acute or convalescent COVID-19.

This clone was found once. This chain connects TRBV30 to TRBJ1-1, with TRBD1 as a possible D gene (5 bases). The CDR3 is made up of 15 amino acids. V lost 3 bases and J lost 1, with 15 bases in between. Germline V gives CDR1 GTSNPN, CDR2 SVGIG (reference sequence). The CDR3 DNA reads TGTGCCTGGAGCCTAACAGGAGCCGGGAACACTGAAGCTTTCTTT. The encoded protein is CAWSLTGAGNTEAFF. Variable domain in full (rest from reference TRBV30 and TRBJ1-1): SQTIHQWPATLVQPVGSPLSLECTVEGTSNPNLYWYRQAAGRGLQLLFYSVGIGQISSEVPQNLSASRPQDRQFILSSKKLLLSDSGFYLCAWSLTGAGNTEAFFGQGTRLTVV.

The chain links TRBV27 to TRBJ2-7, with a possible D match to TRBD2 (5 bases). Looked up from germline, CDR1 is MNHEY and CDR2 is SMNVEV (reference sequence). Trimming shortened V by 5 bases and J by 3 bases, and 20 bases separated the two germline ends. The CDR3 has 16 amino acids. This chain's CDR3 is CASSEGQPPAGYEQYF. The CDR3 region has the DNA TGTGCCAGCAGTGAAGGCCAGCCTCCCGCGGGCTACGAGCAGTACTTC.

The chain uses TRBV11-2 and TRBJ2-1; TRBD2 matches at 10 bases. The CDR3 totals 15 residues. The V and J ends lost 4 bases and 4 bases, in that order; junction bases with no gene match: 4. Per the germline V gene, CDR1 is SGHAT and CDR2 is FQNNGV. CDR3 in amino acids: CASSSTSGSYNEQFF. The CDR3 DNA follows: TGTGCCAGCAGCTCGACTAGCGGGTCGTACAATGAGCAGTTCTTC.

In DNA form, the CDR3 reads TGCGCCAGCAGCTTGGATGGAGCACCCGCCTACGAGCAGTACTTC. Translation: CASSLDGAPAYEQYF. The J gene is TRBJ2-7, the V gene TRBV5-1; D is undetermined. The CDR3 has 15 amino acids. Germline V gene data show CDR1 as SGHRS and CDR2 as YFSETQ. V lost 0 bases and J 2 bases, leaving 12 bases between the germline ends.

The chain joins TRBV5-8 to TRBJ1-4; D possibly corresponds to TRBD1 (5 bases). Trimming removed 0 bases at V and 8 bases at J, with 14 bases between. This CDR3 contains 15 residues. Looked up from germline, CDR1 is SGHTS and CDR2 is YDEGEE. The CDR3 spells CASSLGGAYAEKLFF. DNA of the CDR3: TGTGCCAGCAGCTTGGGCGGGGCATACGCGGAAAAACTGTTTTTT.

The chain has TRBV16 and TRBJ2-1; 10 bases are a match to TRBD2. The CDR3 is 15 amino acids. Germline assignment: CDR1 KGHSY and CDR2 FQNENV. V lost 0 bases, J lost 8 bases, and 4 bases stayed unmatched. This CDR3 is CASSQSPAGGYEQFF. CDR3 bases: TGTGCCAGCAGCCAATCCCCAGCGGGGGGGTATGAGCAGTTCTTC.

This clone was detected a few times. Here the CDR3 DNA reads TGCGCCAGCAGCCCGGACACTTTGAACACTGAAGCTTTCTTT. It is translated as CASSPDTLNTEAFF. The V and J genes are TRBV5-1 and TRBJ1-1; TRBD1 might be the D (5 bases). Germline CDR1 is SGHRS and CDR2 is YFSETQ. The CDR3 is 14 amino acids. The V end lost 4 bases, the J end lost 0 bases, and 10 bases lay between the germline ends. The complete variable domain, with remaining parts taken from reference TRBV5-1 and TRBJ1-1, reads KAGVTQTPRYLIKTRGQQVTLSCSPISGHRSVSWYQQTPGQGLQFLFEYFSETQRNKGNFPGRFSGRQFSNSRSEMNVSTLELGDSALYLCASSPDTLNTEAFFGQGTRLTVV.

The chain links TRBV2 to TRBJ1-2; unclear D gene. The CDR3 spans 13 residues. Germline V gene lookup returns CDR1 SNHLY and CDR2 FYNNEI. Trimming removed 1 base from V and 5 bases from J, with 8 bases in between. The CDR3 coding sequence is TGTGCCAGCAGTGAAGGGAGTCTTTATGGCTACACCTTC. Its protein is CASSEGSLYGYTF. The full variable domain, with the rest looked up from reference TRBV2 and TRBJ1-2, is EPEVTQTPSHQVTQMGQEVILRCVPISNHLYFYWYRQILGQKVEFLVSFYNNEISEKSEIFDDQFSVERPDGSNFTLKIRSTKLEDSAMYFCASSEGSLYGYTFGSGTRLTVV.

The chain carries TRBV11-3 and TRBJ1-3; D not certain. V was trimmed by 5 bases and J by 9 bases, leaving 11 bases between them. Germline V gene sequence: CDR1 SGHNT, CDR2 YENEEA. The CDR3 has 12 residues. CDR3 coding DNA: TGTGCCAGCAGCAACCAGAGCGGCACCATATATTTT. Translating it yields CASSNQSGTIYF.

The V and J genes are TRBV7-3 and TRBJ2-1, with 11 bases identical to TRBD2. Trimming removed 3 bases from V and 4 bases from J; junction bases left unmatched: 2. The CDR3 runs to 15 residues. Germline values: CDR1 SGHTA, CDR2 FQGTGA. CDR3 protein: CASSLRLAGYNEQFF. CDR3 DNA sequence: TGTGCCAGCAGCTTGCGACTAGCGGGATACAATGAGCAGTTCTTC.

This clone was seen only once. J is TRBJ1-4 and V is TRBV5-1; D might be TRBD1 (6 bases). The germline gives CDR1 SGHRS, CDR2 YFSETQ. The CDR3 loop spans 14 amino acids. The V and J ends lost 4 bases and 4 bases respectively, with 11 bases between them. In nucleotides, the CDR3 is TGCGCCAGCAGCATGAGGGGGGGTAATGAAAAACTGTTTTTT. This translates into CASSMRGGNEKLFF.